This TCR beta chain derives from a study of vaccination and CD4 T cells after COVID-19. In its sample, this clonotype was seen a few times. Its antigen is not known. Treatment: roughly 11-day PBMC culture with coronavirus spike peptide pools or control peptides (ViraFEST assay). Collection of the unexposed donor's CD4+ T cells took place before the COVID-19 pandemic (2011-2018). The Oncomine TCR Beta short-read assay was applied to DNA of cultured CD4+ T cells. MiXCR, run by TCRdb on the PCR reads, gives a single entry per CDR3 protein. The data show approximately 5,400 distinct CDR3 sequences, about 34% seen once. Sequenced material: CD4+ T cells from blood, cultured in vitro. The receptor was derived from a human donor in good health.

In DNA form, the CDR3 reads TGTGCCAGCGGGAAGGGGGCTAACACTGAAGCTTTCTTT. Amino acid sequence: CASGKGANTEAFF. J is TRBJ1-1 and V is TRBV6-1; TRBD1 matches at 7 bases. The CDR3 spans 13 residues. V trimming: 8 bases; J trimming: 2 bases; junction bases outside the gene matches: 5. The germline CDR1 and CDR2 sequences are MNHNS and SASEGT.